Listed below are T cell receptor beta chains from one sample, sequenced in a study of identical twins. From the 5' RACE reads, TCRdb called clonotypes with MiXCR, one entry per CDR3 protein. The data contain roughly 1,500,000 distinct CDR3 sequences, around 29% of them singletons. The specimen sequenced was cord blood. These receptors were taken from a newborn girl in good health. Each CDR3 is given with its conserved first and last residue. The order of the fields is V gene, J gene, D gene, clone size, CDR3 protein, CDR3 DNA. A D gene is named only where the DNA matches it firmly. Not all rows give a size; the values are once, few, many and, for expanded clones, a class.

TRBV25-1,TRBJ1-1,NA,few,CASSEGEVGTNTEAFF,TGTGCCAGCAGTGAAGGAGAGGTGGGGACAAACACTGAAGCTTTCTTT
TRBV6-1,TRBJ1-6,NA,few,CASVRGNGYNSPLHF,TGTGCCAGCGTCAGGGGAAATGGCTATAATTCACCCCTCCACTTT
TRBV5-1,TRBJ2-7,NA,NA,CASSLWLRGSTYEQYF,TGCGCCAGCAGCTTGTGGCTCAGGGGATCAACCTACGAGCAGTACTTC
TRBV7-2,TRBJ2-5,TRBD2,few,CASSLRAGVGETQYF,TGTGCCAGCAGCTTGAGGGCGGGAGTAGGGGAGACCCAGTACTTC
TRBV10-3,TRBJ1-1,TRBD1,few,CATEDRLNTEAFF,TGTGCCACGGAGGACAGGTTGAACACTGAAGCTTTCTTT
TRBV4-1,TRBJ2-7,NA,NA,CASSQERGLYEQYF,TGCGCCAGCAGCCAAGAACGGGGGCTCTACGAGCAGTACTTC
TRBV2,TRBJ2-6,NA,few,CARSGVFGANVLTF,TGTGCCAGGTCAGGGGTTTTTGGGGCCAACGTCCTGACTTTC
TRBV7-8,TRBJ2-1,NA,few,CASSLGYGGWRDEQFF,TGTGCCAGCAGCTTAGGTTATGGGGGATGGCGGGATGAGCAGTTCTTC
TRBV6-1,TRBJ1-3,NA,NA,CASSDGTAGNTIYF,TGTGCCAGCAGTGACGGCACTGCCGGAAACACCATATATTTT
TRBV20-1,TRBJ2-4,NA,few,CSAPRGELKKNIQYF,TGCAGTGCTCCGAGAGGGGAGCTGAAAAAAAACATTCAGTACTTC
TRBV3-1,TRBJ1-5,NA,once,CASSQGPRDQPQHF,TGTGCCAGCAGCCAAGGACCCCGGGATCAGCCCCAGCATTTT
TRBV2,TRBJ2-7,NA,few,CASSEALTYEQYF,TGTGCCAGCAGTGAGGCCCTTACCTACGAGCAGTACTTC
TRBV28,TRBJ1-2,TRBD1,NA,CASKGQDPYGYTF,TGTGCCAGCAAAGGACAGGACCCCTATGGCTACACCTTC
TRBV6-5,TRBJ1-2,TRBD1,few,CASSRSRQGGAYGYTF,TGTGCCAGCAGTCGCTCCCGACAGGGCGGCGCCTATGGCTACACCTTC
TRBV5-1,TRBJ1-1,TRBD1,NA,CASGQVNTEAFF,TGCGCCAGCGGACAGGTTAACACTGAAGCTTTCTTT
TRBV7-9,TRBJ2-4,NA,NA,CASSVSTGRDKNIQYF,TGTGCCAGCAGCGTCTCGACAGGTCGGGACAAAAACATTCAGTACTTC
TRBV28,TRBJ2-1,TRBD2,NA,CASSSPGLAVYNEQFF,TGTGCCAGCAGTAGCCCGGGACTAGCGGTCTACAATGAGCAGTTCTTC
TRBV20-1,TRBJ1-6,TRBD1,NA,CSARKGTANSPLHF,TGCAGTGCTAGGAAAGGGACAGCAAATTCACCCCTCCACTTT